This TCR beta chain was profiled in a study of T cells after yellow fever vaccination. Study summary: Those fractions that held only low numbers of cells were prepared using the SMART-Seq v4 Ultra Low Input RNA kit. Whole-study findings and limits: FACS-sorted repertoires could contain abundant clonotypes contaminating from the bulk population. Post-booster samples contained most primary-vaccination clones (more than 95% CD4, 88% CD8).

5'RACE template switching added a universal primer site and UMIs to TCR cDNA. TCRdb redid the calling of the 5' RACE reads with MiXCR, one entry per CDR3 protein. The sample lists over 150,000 distinct CDR3 sequences; approximately 6.2% were seen once. This clonotype was observed a few times. Antigen specificity is unknown. This CDR3 comprises 15 residues. V was trimmed by 6 bases and J by 3 bases, leaving 18 bases between them. J is TRBJ2-7 and V is TRBV12-3 or TRBV12-4, with a tentative D call TRBD2 (7 bases). The sequenced sample was CD4+ T cells sorted from PBMCs, obtained on the day of the first yellow fever vaccination. The sequence derives from a man between 18 and 35 years old who received the YFV17D yellow fever vaccine. The CDR3 sequence: CASSHAGGLNYEQYF. Written as DNA, the CDR3 is TGTGCCAGCAGCCACGCCGGGGGGCTTAACTACGAGCAGTACTTC.